Each of the 12 T cell receptor beta chains below was sequenced from the same sample in a study of blood T cell repertoires in COVID-19. Using immunoSEQ multiplex PCR, the repertoire was profiled, and TCRdb retains in-frame clones only, with some absent. Seen here are about 230,000 clones, 65% to 90% observed once, and the top ten hold less than 8%. The sample consisted of peripheral blood. These receptors were collected from a woman aged 45-65 years with acute or convalescent COVID-19.

This chain uses TRBV24-1 with TRBJ2-7; 8 bases align to TRBD2. Trimming took 6 bases from V and 6 from J; bases not matched to a gene: 15. This CDR3 has 16 amino acids. The V gene's germline CDR1 is KGHDR and CDR2 SFDVKD. The CDR3 is CATSPAGGAGAGEQYF. In nucleotides, the CDR3 is TGTGCCACCAGTCCGGCAGGAGGAGCGGGAGCAGGCGAGCAGTACTTC.

The chain has TRBV5-5 and TRBJ2-5, with D possibly TRBD1 on 7 matching bases. Trimming left V 3 bases short and J 2 bases short, with 17 bases between. The CDR3 runs to 16 residues. Germline CDR1 SGHKS, CDR2 YYEKEE (reference sequence). CDR3 amino acids: CASSSGGGGGQETQYF. The CDR3 DNA follows: TGTGCCAGCAGCTCCGGAGGGGGCGGAGGGCAAGAGACCCAGTACTTC.

The V gene is TRBV7-2, the J gene TRBJ1-2; D is ambiguous. This CDR3 has 16 amino acids. Germline CDR1 SGHTA, CDR2 FQGNSA. V was clipped by 5 bases and J by 1 base, with 17 bases between them. CDR3 region: CASSDLEGRLNYGYTF. CDR3 nucleotides: TGTGCCAGCAGCGACCTCGAGGGCAGACTTAACTATGGCTACACCTTC. The complete variable domain, with remaining parts taken from reference TRBV7-2 and TRBJ1-2, reads GAGVSQSPSNKVTEKGKDVELRCDPISGHTALYWYRQSLGQGLEFLIYFQGNSAPDKSGLPSDRFSAERTGGSVSTLTIQRTQQEDSAVYLCASSDLEGRLNYGYTFGSGTRLTVV.

This clone was seen a handful of times. The chain links TRBV5-4 to TRBJ2-7, with TRBD2 identical over 14 bases. From germline, CDR1 is SGHNT and CDR2 YYREEE (reference sequence). There are 16 residues in the CDR3. V lost 3 bases to trimming and J lost 6 bases; unmatched junction nucleotides: 8. CDR3 sequence reads: CASSSGTSGSTGEQYF. The CDR3 DNA is TGTGCCAGCAGCTCCGGGACTAGCGGGAGCACGGGCGAGCAGTACTTC. Filled out from reference TRBV5-4 and TRBJ2-7, the complete variable domain reads ETGVTQSPTHLIKTRGQQVTLRCSSQSGHNTVSWYQQALGQGPQFIFQYYREEENGRGNFPPRFSGLQFPNYSSELNVNALELDDSALYLCASSSGTSGSTGEQYFGPGTRLTVT.

The rearrangement joins TRBV5-4 to TRBJ1-2; 9 bases are a match to TRBD1. Germline CDR1 is SGHNT and CDR2 is YYREEE (reference sequence). V lost 4 bases to trimming and J lost 5 bases; unmatched junction nucleotides: 9. This CDR3 has 15 amino acids. The CDR3 region is CASSEVQGAGYGYTF. As DNA, the CDR3 is TGTGCCAGCAGCGAGGTACAGGGGGCGGGATATGGCTACACCTTC.

J is TRBJ2-7 and V is TRBV7-9; no definite D call. V lost 5 bases and J 6 bases, leaving 17 bases between the germline ends. Germline V gene lookup returns CDR1 SEHNR and CDR2 FQNEAQ (reference sequence). This CDR3 comprises 14 residues. The CDR3 is CASSPEIALGEQYF. CDR3 nucleotides: TGTGCCAGCAGCCCCGAGATAGCTCTGGGCGAGCAGTACTTC.

This sequence joins TRBV6-6 and TRBJ2-5; TRBD2 aligns across 11 bases. V gave up 10 bases and J gave up 4 bases; unmatched junction bases: 14. The CDR3 totals 16 residues. Germline V lookup: CDR1 MNHNY, CDR2 SVGAGI (reference sequence). The CDR3 DNA reads TGTGCCATCTCACGGGTAGCGGGGGGGCACGGAGAGACCCAGTACTTC. This sequence encodes CAISRVAGGHGETQYF.

The CDR3 DNA is TGTGCCAGCAGTGCCCTGAGCACCGGGGAGCTGTTTTTT. This sequence encodes CASSALSTGELFF. V and J are TRBV2 and TRBJ2-2; D remains unclear. Germline lookup yields CDR1 SNHLY and CDR2 FYNNEI. The CDR3 runs 13 residues. Trimming took off 4 bases at V and 4 bases at J, with 7 bases between the two ends.

V is TRBV11-1 and J is TRBJ1-3; 8 nucleotides align to TRBD1. CDR1 SGHAT and CDR2 FQDESV come from the germline V gene (reference sequence). V lost 5 bases, J lost 2 bases, and 5 bases stayed unmatched. The CDR3 totals 15 residues. The CDR3 DNA follows: TGTGCCAGCAGCCAGACCAGGGGGCCTGGAAACACCATATATTTT. This sequence encodes CASSQTRGPGNTIYF.

V and J are TRBV3-1 (or the pseudogene TRBV3-2) and TRBJ2-3, with D unclear. Trimming shortened V by 0 bases and J by 4 bases, and 14 bases separated the two germline ends. The CDR3 contains 16 residues. CDR1 and CDR2 from the germline V gene are LGHDT and YNNKEL (reference sequence). The CDR3 region is CASSQDWADNADTQYF. As DNA, the CDR3 is TGTGCCAGCAGCCAAGATTGGGCCGACAATGCAGATACGCAGTATTTT.

The chain is built from TRBV2 and TRBJ2-5; TRBD1 aligns across 11 bases. J was trimmed by 5 bases and V by 6 bases; bases with no gene match: 11. Germline V gene sequence: CDR1 SNHLY, CDR2 FYNNEI. CDR3 size: 16 residues. The CDR3 nucleotides are TGTGCCAGCAGAGCCGGGACAGGGGGAAGTGGGGAGACCCAGTACTTC. Translated: CASRAGTGGSGETQYF.

The chain is built from TRBV6-2 or TRBV6-3 and TRBJ2-5; D is unclear. Per the germline V gene, CDR1 is MNHEY and CDR2 is SVGEGT. V was trimmed by 6 bases and J by 4 bases, leaving 6 bases between them. The CDR3 has 11 residues. CDR3 DNA: TGTGCCAGCAGCCGAGTAGAGACCCAGTACTTC. Translation gives CASSRVETQYF.